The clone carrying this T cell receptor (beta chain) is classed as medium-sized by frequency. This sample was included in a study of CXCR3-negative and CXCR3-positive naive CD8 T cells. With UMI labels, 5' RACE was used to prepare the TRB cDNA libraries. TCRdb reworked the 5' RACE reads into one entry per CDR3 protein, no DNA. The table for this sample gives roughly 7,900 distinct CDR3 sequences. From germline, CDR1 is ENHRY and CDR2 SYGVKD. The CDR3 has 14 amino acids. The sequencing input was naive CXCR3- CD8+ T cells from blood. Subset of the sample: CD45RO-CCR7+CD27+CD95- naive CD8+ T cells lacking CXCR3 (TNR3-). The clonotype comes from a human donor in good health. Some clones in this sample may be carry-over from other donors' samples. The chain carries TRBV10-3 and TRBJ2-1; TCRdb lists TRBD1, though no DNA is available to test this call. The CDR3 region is CAISEEQDYNEQFF.